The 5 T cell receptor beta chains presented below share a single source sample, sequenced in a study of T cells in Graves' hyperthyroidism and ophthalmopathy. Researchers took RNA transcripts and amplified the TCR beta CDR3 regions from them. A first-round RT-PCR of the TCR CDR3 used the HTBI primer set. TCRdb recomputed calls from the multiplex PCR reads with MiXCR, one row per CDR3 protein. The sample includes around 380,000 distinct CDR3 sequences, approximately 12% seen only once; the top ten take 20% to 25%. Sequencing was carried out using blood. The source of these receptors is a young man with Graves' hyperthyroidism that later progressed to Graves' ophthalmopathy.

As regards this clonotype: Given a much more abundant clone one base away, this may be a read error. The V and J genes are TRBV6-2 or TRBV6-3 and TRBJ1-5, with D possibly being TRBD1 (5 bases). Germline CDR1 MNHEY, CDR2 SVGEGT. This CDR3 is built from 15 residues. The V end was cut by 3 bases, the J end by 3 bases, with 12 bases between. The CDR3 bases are TGTGCCAGCAGTTATGGGCAGGGTCCCAATCAGCCCCAGCATTTT. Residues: CASSYGQGPNQPQHF.

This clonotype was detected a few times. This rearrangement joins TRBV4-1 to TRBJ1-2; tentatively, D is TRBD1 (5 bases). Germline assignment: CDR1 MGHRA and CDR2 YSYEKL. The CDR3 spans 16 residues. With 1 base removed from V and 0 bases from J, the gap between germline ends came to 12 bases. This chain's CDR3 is CASSQAPGASNYGYTF. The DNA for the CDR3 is TGCGCCAGCAGCCAAGCCCCCGGGGCTTCTAACTATGGCTACACCTTC.

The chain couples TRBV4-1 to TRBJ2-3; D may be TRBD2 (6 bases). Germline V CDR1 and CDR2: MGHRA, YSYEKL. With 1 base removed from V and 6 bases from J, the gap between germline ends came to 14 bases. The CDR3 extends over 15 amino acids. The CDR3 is CASSQGRGVFDTQYF. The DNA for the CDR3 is TGCGCCAGCAGCCAAGGGCGGGGTGTTTTTGATACGCAGTATTTT.

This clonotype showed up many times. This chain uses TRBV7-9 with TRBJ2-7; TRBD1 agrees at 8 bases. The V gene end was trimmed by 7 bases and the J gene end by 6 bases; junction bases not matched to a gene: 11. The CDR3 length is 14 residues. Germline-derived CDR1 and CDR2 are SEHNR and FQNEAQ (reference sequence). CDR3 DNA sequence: TGTGCCAGCATGCCCCAGGGGGCATCGTTCGAGCAGTACTTC. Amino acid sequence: CASMPQGASFEQYF.

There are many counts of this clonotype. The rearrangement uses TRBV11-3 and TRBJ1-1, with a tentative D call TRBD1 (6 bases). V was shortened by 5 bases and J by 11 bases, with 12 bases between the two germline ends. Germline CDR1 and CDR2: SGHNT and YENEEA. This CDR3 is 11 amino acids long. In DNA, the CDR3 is TGTGCCAGCAGCCCACGGACAGTGGCTTTCTTT. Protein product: CASSPRTVAFF.